This T cell receptor beta chain is from a study of neurological immune-mediated disorders. As concerns this clonotype: Its antigen is as yet unknown.

CDR3 length equals 15 residues. V lost 6 bases, J lost 1 base, and 1 base stayed unmatched. TCRdb re-called the 5' RACE reads with MiXCR, one entry per CDR3 protein. The sample consists of 65,000 to 70,000 distinct CDR3 sequences, 3.9% of them appearing once. Study outcomes and limitations: Phylogenetic grouping assigned the repertoires of 18 of 34 multiple sclerosis patients to one related-CDR3 cluster, which constitutes a possible signature.

This clonotype was obtained from a man aged 30-40 years with multiple sclerosis. The rearrangement links TRBV12-3 or TRBV12-4 to TRBJ2-7; 15 nucleotides line up with TRBD2. Sequenced material: PBMCs. The CDR3 here is CASRGLAGGSYEQYF. The CDR3 nucleotides read TGTGCCAGCAGGGGACTAGCGGGGGGATCCTACGAGCAGTACTTC.